The clone carrying this T cell receptor beta chain came up a few times. This sample is part of a study of T-cell reconstitution after alpha-beta-depleted transplantation in children. This CDR3 has 15 residues. Germline V gives CDR1 SQVTM, CDR2 ANQGSEA. Trimming left V 4 bases short and J 0 bases short, with 13 bases between. Unique molecular identifiers were built into the TCRbeta library. TCRdb reprocessed the PCR reads via MiXCR and lists one record per CDR3 protein. The table shows 420,000 or so distinct CDR3 sequences, with 11% occurring only once. The J gene is TRBJ1-5, the V gene TRBV29-1; D uncertain. The starting material was PBMCs from the stem cell graft donor, obtained from the stem cell graft. The receptor's source is a human donor who donated a stem cell graft to a child with acute myeloid leukemia. The CDR3 sequence is CSVGLSADSNQPQHF. For the CDR3, the DNA is TGCAGCGTTGGACTGTCAGCGGATAGCAATCAGCCCCAGCATTTT.